This T cell receptor beta chain was recorded in a study of blood T cell repertoires in COVID-19. Study as a whole: The origin of the acute and convalescent COVID-19 samples was the United States, Italy and Spain.

Participants had their cohort set by participant-reported clinical history. Up to 2 weeks before entering the study, exposed participants had met a COVID-19 case. Germline assignment: CDR1 SEHNR and CDR2 FQNEAQ (reference sequence). CDR3 size: 13 residues. The germline V and J ends were trimmed by 5 bases and 1 base, with 8 bases remaining between them. In the authors' methods: Reference gene primer amplification gave nucleated cell count estimates. The method was immunoSEQ multiplex PCR; TCRdb's version includes in-frame clones alone and lacks a portion of them. That table is the source of V, J and clone size, and D and trimming were worked out from the DNA. The top ten clones hold about 4% of a sample with 300,000 to 350,000 clones, roughly 90% of them seen once.

This TCR was sampled from a woman aged 30 to 39 who had been exposed to COVID-19. The gene calls are TRBV7-9 and TRBJ1-1, with D maybe TRBD1 (5 bases). Sequencing used PBMCs or T cells enriched from blood (not recorded which). Here the CDR3 DNA reads TGTGCCAGCAGCAGGGACGGGAACACTGAAGCTTTCTTT. This codes for CASSRDGNTEAFF.